This T cell receptor beta chain was sequenced in a study of patients and donors after allogeneic stem cell transplantation. TCRdb fed the RT-PCR reads into MiXCR, producing one record per CDR3 protein. The repertoire holds over 30,000 distinct CDR3 sequences, with 37% as singletons. V shed 5 bases and J shed 5 bases, with 19 bases lying between them. This CDR3 comprises 16 residues. The germline gives CDR1 SGHTA, CDR2 FQGNSA. Sequences were obtained from blood, either unsorted or a sorted T cell fraction (not recorded which). The TCR originated in a human donor who was either an allogeneic HSCT recipient or a stem cell or donor lymphocyte infusion donor (not recorded which). It is not recorded whose cells these are; they may come from a transplant donor. The rearrangement joins TRBV7-2 to TRBJ2-1; D is undetermined. CDR3 protein: CASSTLTDKYHNEQFF. Here the CDR3 DNA reads TGTGCCAGCAGCACCCTGACCGACAAGTACCACAATGAGCAGTTCTTC.